The 11 T cell receptor beta chains in this list originate from one sample, sequenced in a study of T cells in Graves' hyperthyroidism and ophthalmopathy. RNA transcripts yielded amplified TCR beta CDR3 regions. HTBI primers were employed in a first-round RT-PCR of the TCR CDR3. TCRdb used MiXCR to reprocess the multiplex PCR reads, holding one entry per CDR3 protein. The data show more than 350,000 distinct CDR3 sequences, with about 14% seen just once and 15% to 20% held by the top ten. Sequencing was carried out using blood. All receptors come from a woman in her 30s with Graves' ophthalmopathy.

This clonotype was found many times. The chain carries TRBV12-3 or TRBV12-4 and TRBJ2-1, with D perhaps being TRBD1 or TRBD2 (5 bases each). This CDR3 is built from 15 residues. With 4 bases removed from V and 6 bases from J, the gap between germline ends came to 16 bases. The CDR3 DNA reads TGTGCCAGCAGTTATCCGGGGCCCCTCGCCAATGAGCAGTTCTTC. Amino acids: CASSYPGPLANEQFF.

This clonotype appeared many times. The V gene is TRBV18, the J gene TRBJ2-7; perhaps D is TRBD1 or TRBD2 (5 bases each). V lost 0 bases to trimming and J lost 4 bases, with 13 bases between them. CDR1 is KGHSH and CDR2 is LQKENI in the germline V gene. CDR3 length: 15 residues. This chain's CDR3 is CASSPPVRGAYEQYF. The CDR3, as DNA: TGTGCCAGCTCACCACCCGTGAGGGGTGCGTACGAGCAGTACTTC.

V gene TRBV7-9 combines with J gene TRBJ1-4; D is uncertain. The CDR3 runs 16 residues. The germline gives CDR1 SEHNR, CDR2 FQNEAQ (reference sequence). V was cut by 5 bases and J by 0 bases, with 13 bases left in between. DNA for the CDR3: TGTGCCAGCAGCGCTAGTCTCAGAACAACTAATGAAAAACTGTTTTTT. Amino acid sequence: CASSASLRTTNEKLFF.

The chain uses TRBV20-1 and TRBJ2-7; D unresolved. Trimming shortened V by 4 bases and J by 2 bases, and 12 bases separated the two germline ends. The CDR3 is made up of 13 amino acids. Germline V CDR1 and CDR2: DFQATT, SNEGSKA (reference sequence). The CDR3 sequence: CSATRPSTYEQYF. The CDR3 region has the DNA TGCAGTGCTACACGGCCCTCGACCTACGAGCAGTACTTC.

This clonotype was observed at least ten times. The chain combines TRBV11-2 with TRBJ2-7; 10 nucleotides align to TRBD1. CDR1 SGHAT and CDR2 FQNNGV come from the germline V gene. The V and J ends lost 6 bases and 2 bases, in that order; junction bases with no gene match: 1. This CDR3 contains 13 residues. DNA of the CDR3: TGTGCCAGCAGGGGACAGGGGACCTACGAGCAGTACTTC. Protein: CASRGQGTYEQYF.

Comment on this clonotype: One base away lies a much larger clone, so this may be a sequencing read error. The chain combines TRBV11-2 with TRBJ2-5, with 8 bases lining up with TRBD2. The length of the CDR3 is 20 residues. From germline, CDR1 is SGHAT and CDR2 FQNNGV. J gave up 4 bases and V 4 bases, and 23 bases lay outside the gene matches. In DNA form, the CDR3 reads TGTGCCAGCAGCTCCCGAGGGGGTATCTGGACTAGCCCAGGCCGAGAGACCCAGTACTTC. It is translated as CASSSRGGIWTSPGRETQYF.

Ten or more counts support this clonotype. This chain connects TRBV20-1 to TRBJ2-7; no clear D. Per germline, CDR1 DFQATT and CDR2 SNEGSKA (reference sequence). The germline V and J ends were trimmed by 6 bases and 4 bases, with 22 bases remaining between them. There are 15 residues in the CDR3. The CDR3 loop is CSAHLYSQSPYEQYF. In nucleotides, the CDR3 is TGCAGTGCCCATCTCTATTCGCAGTCCCCGTACGAGCAGTACTTC.

This clonotype was picked up many times. This chain uses TRBV3-1 with TRBJ1-2; D possibly corresponds to TRBD1 (6 bases). Trimming took off 1 base at V and 4 bases at J, with 10 bases between the two ends. The germline gives CDR1 LGHDT, CDR2 YNNKEL (reference sequence). This CDR3 region has 14 residues. In DNA, the CDR3 is TGTGCCAGCAGCCAAGGGACAGCTACCTATGGCTACACCTTC. This codes for CASSQGTATYGYTF.

This clonotype was seen repeatedly, ten times or more. This chain links TRBV5-5 with TRBJ2-5, with 8 bases aligning to TRBD2. J gave up 9 bases and V 4 bases, and 11 bases lay outside the gene matches. The CDR3 runs to 14 residues. Germline-derived CDR1 and CDR2 are SGHKS and YYEKEE (reference sequence). CDR3 region: CASSELAAPRAQYF. CDR3 DNA sequence: TGTGCCAGCAGCGAACTAGCGGCCCCTCGGGCCCAGTACTTC.

At least ten counts were recorded for this clonotype. The chain joins TRBV4-2 to TRBJ2-7, with a weak D call TRBD2 (6 bases). In germline, CDR1 is LGHNA, CDR2 YNFKEQ. The CDR3 extends over 15 amino acids. Trimming shortened V by 1 base and J by 4 bases, and 14 bases separated the two germline ends. The CDR3 spells CASSQGGAGNYEQYF. Written as DNA, the CDR3 is TGTGCCAGCAGCCAAGGCGGGGCGGGGAATTACGAGCAGTACTTC.

This clonotype was found many times. This chain links TRBV2 with TRBJ2-2; 10 bases align to TRBD1. With 6 bases clipped from V and 1 base from J, the junction kept 8 bases outside the gene matches. The germline V gene encodes CDR1 SNHLY and CDR2 FYNNEI. The length of the CDR3 is 17 residues. DNA of the CDR3: TGTGCCAGCAGGAAGGGACAGGGGTCATGGAACACCGGGGAGCTGTTTTTT. It specifies CASRKGQGSWNTGELFF.